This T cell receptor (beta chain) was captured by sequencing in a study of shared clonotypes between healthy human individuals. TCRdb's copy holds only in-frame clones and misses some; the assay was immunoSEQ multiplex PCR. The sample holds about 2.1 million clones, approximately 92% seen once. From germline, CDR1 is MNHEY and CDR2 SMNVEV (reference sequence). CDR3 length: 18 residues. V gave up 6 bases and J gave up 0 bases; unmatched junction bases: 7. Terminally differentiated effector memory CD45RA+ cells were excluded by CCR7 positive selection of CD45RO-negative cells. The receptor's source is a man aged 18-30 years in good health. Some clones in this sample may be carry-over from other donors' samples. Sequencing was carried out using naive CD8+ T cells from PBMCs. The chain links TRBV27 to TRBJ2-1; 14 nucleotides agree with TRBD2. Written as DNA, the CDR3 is TGTGCCAGCAGCGCGGGACTAGCGGGAGTCTTCTCCTACAATGAGCAGTTCTTC. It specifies CASSAGLAGVFSYNEQFF.